The rows below give T cell receptor beta chains drawn from one sample of a study of T-cell memory formation after mild COVID-19. In TCRdb, the 5' RACE reads were re-called with MiXCR into one record per CDR3 protein. The sample holds around 180,000 distinct CDR3 sequences, under 20% seen once. Input material: PBMCs or a T cell subset sorted from them (not recorded which). The receptors stem from a man aged 18-30 years who had mild COVID-19 (a few samples of this study predate the infection). Cell type and time point are not known. Both conserved end residues are part of each CDR3. The D gene is left open where the match is weak. Part of the rows lack a size; the others show once, few, many or a class for expanded clones.

V gene	clone size	D gene	J gene	CDR3 protein
TRBV20-1	NA	NA	TRBJ1-6	CSASPLTNLRTGGSYNSPLHF
TRBV29-1	few	TRBD2	TRBJ2-1	CSAASGGAYEQFF
TRBV4-1	NA	TRBD2	TRBJ2-2	CASSQLAGTNTGELFF
TRBV12-3/TRBV12-4	NA	TRBD2	TRBJ2-1	CASRSGRVGEQFF
TRBV7-9	NA	NA	TRBJ1-5	CASSLDGGSSQPQHF
TRBV7-9	NA	NA	TRBJ2-2	CASSLLYGELFF
TRBV20-1	NA	NA	TRBJ1-2	CSALRGNYGYTF
TRBV24-1	NA	TRBD2	TRBJ2-3	CATSDPGPELAASTDTQYF
TRBV4-3	few	TRBD1	TRBJ2-2	CASSRGTGLVGELFF
TRBV18	few	NA	TRBJ1-1	CASSPPEMNTEAFF
TRBV20-1	few	TRBD2	TRBJ2-5	CSALAGQETQYF
TRBV4-3	NA	NA	TRBJ1-4	CASSHHNRGNEKLFF
TRBV15	NA	NA	TRBJ2-6	CATSTHGAAGANVLTF
TRBV5-5	NA	NA	TRBJ1-2	CASSPGVFGYTF
TRBV7-8	NA	NA	TRBJ2-3	CASSLDQPRPGDTQYF
TRBV6-2/TRBV6-3	few	NA	TRBJ2-1	CASSQQERPAGEQFF
TRBV11-3	NA	TRBD2	TRBJ2-5	CASSPSGGSYQETQYF
TRBV7-3	few	NA	TRBJ2-3	CASTGAGTDTQYF
TRBV29-1	few	TRBD1	TRBJ2-7	CSARPGQGAYEQYF
TRBV5-5	NA	TRBD2	TRBJ2-5	CASLPGGSETQYF
TRBV6-1	few	NA	TRBJ1-2	CASSEVTVRYTF
TRBV14	NA	NA	TRBJ1-2	CASSQAARGYTF
TRBV3-1	NA	NA	TRBJ1-2	CASSQRAPAGGYTF
TRBV15	NA	NA	TRBJ1-1	CATSRAPGTEAFF
TRBV2	few	TRBD1	TRBJ1-6	CASSPRQGVRNSPLHF
TRBV29-1	few	TRBD1	TRBJ2-1	CSVETGTGAHNEQFF
TRBV20-1	few	TRBD2	TRBJ2-5	CSASGTSGQETQYF
TRBV6-2/TRBV6-3	NA	NA	TRBJ2-3	CASSYSSVTADTQYF
TRBV11-2	NA	TRBD1	TRBJ1-5	CASSYGTGEKPQHF
TRBV5-1	many	NA	TRBJ2-1	CASSLNSRTQNEQFF
TRBV2	NA	TRBD1	TRBJ2-3	CASSLDRDGTDTQYF
TRBV19	few	NA	TRBJ1-1	CASATGGPVTEAFF
TRBV5-1	NA	TRBD1	TRBJ1-1	CASSTTGGPNTEAFF
TRBV6-6	NA	NA	TRBJ1-4	CASSPRAEKLFF
TRBV15	many	NA	TRBJ1-3	CATSLAGSGNTIYF